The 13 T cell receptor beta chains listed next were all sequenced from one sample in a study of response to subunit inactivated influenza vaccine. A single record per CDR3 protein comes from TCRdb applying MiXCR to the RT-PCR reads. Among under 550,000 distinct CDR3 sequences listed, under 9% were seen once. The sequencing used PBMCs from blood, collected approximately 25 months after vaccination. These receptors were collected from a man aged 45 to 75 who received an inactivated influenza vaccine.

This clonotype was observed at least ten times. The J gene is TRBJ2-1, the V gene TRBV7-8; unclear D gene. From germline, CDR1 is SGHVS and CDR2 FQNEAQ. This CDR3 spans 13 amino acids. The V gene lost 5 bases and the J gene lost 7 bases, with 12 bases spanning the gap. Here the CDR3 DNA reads TGTGCCAGCAGCCTGGACCGGTTGAATGAGCAGTTCTTC. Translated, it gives CASSLDRLNEQFF. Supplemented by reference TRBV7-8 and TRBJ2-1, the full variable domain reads GAGVSQSPRYKVAKRGQDVALRCDPISGHVSLFWYQQALGQGPEFLTYFQNEAQLDKSGLPSDRFFAERPEGSVSTLKIQRTQQEDSAVYLCASSLDRLNEQFFGPGTRLTVL.

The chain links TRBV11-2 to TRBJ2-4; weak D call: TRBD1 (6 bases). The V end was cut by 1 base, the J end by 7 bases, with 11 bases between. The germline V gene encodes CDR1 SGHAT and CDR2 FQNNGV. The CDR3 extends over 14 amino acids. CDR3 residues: CASSLGAGVNIQYF. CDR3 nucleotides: TGTGCCAGCAGCTTAGGGGCAGGGGTGAACATTCAGTACTTC.

This CDR3 is CASSLLLTPGDTQYF. CDR3 sequence (DNA): TGTGCCAGCAGCTTACTCCTTACTCCCGGAGATACGCAGTATTTT. This chain links TRBV11-2 with TRBJ2-3, with unresolved D. V was pared by 2 bases and J by 5 bases, with 14 bases between. CDR1 is SGHAT, CDR2 FQNNGV, per germline. The CDR3 totals 15 residues.

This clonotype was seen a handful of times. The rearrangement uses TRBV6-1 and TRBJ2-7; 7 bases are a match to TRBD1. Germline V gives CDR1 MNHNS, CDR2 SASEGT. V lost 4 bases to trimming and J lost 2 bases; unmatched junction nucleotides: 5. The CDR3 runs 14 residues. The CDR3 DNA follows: TGTGCCAGCAGTGGACAGGGCTTAACCTACGAGCAGTACTTC. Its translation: CASSGQGLTYEQYF.

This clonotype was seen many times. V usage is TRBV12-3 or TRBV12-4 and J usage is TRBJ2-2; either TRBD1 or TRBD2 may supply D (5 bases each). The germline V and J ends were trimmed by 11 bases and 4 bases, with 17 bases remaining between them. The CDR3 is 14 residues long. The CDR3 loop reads CAAKGLASTGELFF. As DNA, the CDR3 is TGTGCCGCGAAGGGGCTAGCCAGCACCGGGGAGCTGTTTTTT.

The CDR3: CASSYTDEGYEQYF. CDR3 nucleotides: TGTGCCAGCAGTTATACAGATGAGGGCTACGAGCAGTACTTC. V usage is TRBV6-5 and J usage is TRBJ2-7; D might be TRBD2 (5 bases). Germline loops: CDR1 MNHEY, CDR2 SVGAGI. The CDR3 totals 14 residues. Trimming cost V 3 bases and J 3 bases, with 12 bases left between them.

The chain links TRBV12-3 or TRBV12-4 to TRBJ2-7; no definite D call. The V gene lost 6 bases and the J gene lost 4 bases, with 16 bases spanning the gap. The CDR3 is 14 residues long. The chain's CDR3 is CASSRRALDYEQYF. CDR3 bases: TGTGCCAGCAGCAGGCGTGCCTTGGATTACGAGCAGTACTTC.

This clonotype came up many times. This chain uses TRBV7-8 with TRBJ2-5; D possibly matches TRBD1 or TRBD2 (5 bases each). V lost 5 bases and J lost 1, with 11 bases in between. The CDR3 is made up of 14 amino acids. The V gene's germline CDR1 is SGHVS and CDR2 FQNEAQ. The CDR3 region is CASSGGVFQETQYF. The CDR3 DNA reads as TGTGCCAGCAGCGGGGGAGTATTCCAAGAGACCCAGTACTTC.

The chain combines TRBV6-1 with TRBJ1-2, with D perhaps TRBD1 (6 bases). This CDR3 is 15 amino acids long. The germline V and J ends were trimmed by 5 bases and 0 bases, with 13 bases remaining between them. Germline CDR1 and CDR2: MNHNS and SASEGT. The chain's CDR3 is CASSLPDRANYGYTF. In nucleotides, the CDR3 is TGTGCCAGCAGTCTCCCGGACAGAGCTAACTATGGCTACACCTTC.

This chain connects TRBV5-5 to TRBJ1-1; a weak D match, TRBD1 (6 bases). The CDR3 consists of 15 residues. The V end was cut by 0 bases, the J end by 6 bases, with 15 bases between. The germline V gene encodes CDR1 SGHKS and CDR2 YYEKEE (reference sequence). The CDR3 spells CASSLAGGGVAEAFF. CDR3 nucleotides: TGTGCCAGCAGCTTGGCCGGGGGGGGCGTCGCTGAAGCTTTCTTT. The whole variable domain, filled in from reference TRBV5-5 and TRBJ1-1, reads DAGVTQSPTHLIKTRGQQVTLRCSPISGHKSVSWYQQVLGQGPQFIFQYYEKEERGRGNFPDRFSARQFPNYSSELNVNALLLGDSALYLCASSLAGGGVAEAFFGQGTRLTVV.

CDR3 region: CSAQTWTENQPQHF. The CDR3 DNA reads as TGCAGTGCCCAGACGTGGACAGAGAATCAGCCCCAGCATTTT. The rearrangement uses TRBV20-1 and TRBJ1-5, with D perhaps matching TRBD1 (6 bases). CDR1 and CDR2 (germline): DFQATT, SNEGSKA (reference sequence). The CDR3 extends over 14 amino acids. V lost 6 bases, J lost 4 bases, and 16 bases lay in between.

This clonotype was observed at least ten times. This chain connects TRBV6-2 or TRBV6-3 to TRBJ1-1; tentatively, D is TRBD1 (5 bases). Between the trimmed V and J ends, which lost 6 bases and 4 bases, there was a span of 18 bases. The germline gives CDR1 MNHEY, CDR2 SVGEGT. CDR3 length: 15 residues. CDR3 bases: TGTGCCAGCAGGTCCCGCCAGGGAGTTGGCACTGAAGCTTTCTTT. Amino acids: CASRSRQGVGTEAFF.

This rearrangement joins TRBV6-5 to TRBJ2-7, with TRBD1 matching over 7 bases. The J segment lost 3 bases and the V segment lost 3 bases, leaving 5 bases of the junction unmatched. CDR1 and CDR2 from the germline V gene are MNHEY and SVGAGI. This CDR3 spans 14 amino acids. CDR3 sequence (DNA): TGTGCCAGCAGTTATTCTCAGGGGGTCTACGAGCAGTACTTC. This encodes CASSYSQGVYEQYF.